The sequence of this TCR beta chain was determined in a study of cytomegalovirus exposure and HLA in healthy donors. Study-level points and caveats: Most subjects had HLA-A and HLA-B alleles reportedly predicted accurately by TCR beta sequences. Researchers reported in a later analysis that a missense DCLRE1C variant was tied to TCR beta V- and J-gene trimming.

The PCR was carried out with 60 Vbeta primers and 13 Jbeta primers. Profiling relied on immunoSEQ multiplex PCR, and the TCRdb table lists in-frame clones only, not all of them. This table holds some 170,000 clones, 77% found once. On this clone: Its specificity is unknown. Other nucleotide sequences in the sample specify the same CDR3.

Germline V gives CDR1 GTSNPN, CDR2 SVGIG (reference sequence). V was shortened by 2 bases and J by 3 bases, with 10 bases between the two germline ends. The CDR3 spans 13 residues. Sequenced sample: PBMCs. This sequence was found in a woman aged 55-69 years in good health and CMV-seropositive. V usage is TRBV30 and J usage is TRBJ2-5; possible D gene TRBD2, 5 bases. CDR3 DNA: TGTGCCTGGAGTAGAGGGTTAGAAGAGACCCAGTACTTC. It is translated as CAWSRGLEETQYF.